This T cell receptor (beta chain) is from a study of beta chain features in type 1 diabetes. This clone was recorded at least ten times. Its antigen is unknown. This sample includes further DNA sequences coding for the same CDR3. The study's findings and limits: Patients showed naive, central memory and Treg TCRB repertoires that appeared more similar than those of healthy donors. Over-representation of high TCR-expressing cells was a possible consequence of cDNA sequencing.

There was one heparinised blood draw per donor, averaging approximately 120 mL. Germline CDR1 is SGHDN and CDR2 is FVKESK. The CDR3 has 13 residues. V was cut by 6 bases and J by 1 base, with 4 bases left in between. Every bit of the isolated RNA underwent reverse transcription, so sequencing read expressed TCRB transcripts. Profiled with immunoSEQ multiplex PCR; TCRdb holds only in-frame clones, not every one. The table lists over 700,000 clones, around a sixth of them singletons. Sequenced sample: naive CD4+ T cells from blood. The chain recombines TRBV14 with TRBJ2-6, with D uncertain. This clonotype was obtained from a woman aged 18-35 years in good health. The CDR3 loop is CASRPSGANVLTF. The CDR3 DNA is TGTGCCAGCAGACCATCTGGGGCCAACGTCCTGACTTTC.